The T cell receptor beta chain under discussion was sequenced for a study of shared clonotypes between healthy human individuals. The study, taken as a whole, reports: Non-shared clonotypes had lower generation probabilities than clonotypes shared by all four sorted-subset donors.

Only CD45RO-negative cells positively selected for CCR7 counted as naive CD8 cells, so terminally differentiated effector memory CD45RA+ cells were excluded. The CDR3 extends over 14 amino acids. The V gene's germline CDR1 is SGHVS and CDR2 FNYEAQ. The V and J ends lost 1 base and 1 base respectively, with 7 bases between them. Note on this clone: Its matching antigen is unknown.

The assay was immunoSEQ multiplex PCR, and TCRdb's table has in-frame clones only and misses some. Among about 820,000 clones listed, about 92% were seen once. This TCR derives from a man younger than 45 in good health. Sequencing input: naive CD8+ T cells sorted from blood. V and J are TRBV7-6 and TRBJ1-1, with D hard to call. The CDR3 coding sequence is TGTGCCAGCAGCTTAGTATGGGGGAACACTGAAGCTTTCTTT. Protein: CASSLVWGNTEAFF.